The 32 T cell receptor beta chains below were found in one sample sequenced in a study of cytomegalovirus exposure and HLA in healthy donors. Method: immunoSEQ multiplex PCR; TCRdb's copy keeps in-frame clones and lacks some. The sample shows about 150,000 clones, approximately 90% of them seen only once. Sequenced input: PBMCs. All receptors derive from a man between 18 and 29 years old in good health and CMV-seronegative.

This chain connects TRBV6-1 to TRBJ1-6; 7 bases line up with TRBD1. This CDR3 is built from 14 residues. Germline V CDR1 and CDR2: MNHNS, SASEGT. V trimming: 6 bases; J trimming: 4 bases; junction bases outside the gene matches: 3. Here the CDR3 DNA reads TGTGCCAGCAGAGGACAGGTTTATAATTCACCCCTCCACTTT. It yields the protein CASRGQVYNSPLHF.

The chain links TRBV9 to TRBJ2-3; D uncertain. Germline assignment: CDR1 SGDLS and CDR2 YYNGEE. The CDR3 is 15 amino acids. Deletions cut 0 bases from V and 2 bases from J, with 10 bases between. The CDR3 bases are TGTGCCAGCAGCGTAGGCGGCGTTTCCACAGATACGCAGTATTTT. It is translated as CASSVGGVSTDTQYF. The complete variable domain, with remaining parts taken from reference TRBV9 and TRBJ2-3, reads DSGVTQTPKHLITATGQRVTLRCSPRSGDLSVYWYQQSLDQGLQFLIQYYNGEERAKGNILERFSAQQFPDLHSELNLSSLELGDSALYFCASSVGGVSTDTQYFGPGTRLTVL.

This clone was counted a few times. V and J are TRBV5-1 and TRBJ2-3; tentative D call: TRBD2 (6 bases). This CDR3 is built from 15 residues. CDR1 and CDR2 from the germline V gene are SGHRS and YFSETQ. The V and J ends lost 0 bases and 6 bases respectively, with 14 bases between them. The CDR3 region has the DNA TGCGCCAGCAGCTTGGCCGGGACTGCCGTGGATACGCAGTATTTT. Translation: CASSLAGTAVDTQYF.

V gene TRBV4-1 combines with J gene TRBJ1-1; D might be TRBD1 (6 bases). The germline gives CDR1 MGHRA, CDR2 YSYEKL. CDR3 length: 15 residues. The V and J ends lost 2 bases and 3 bases respectively, with 13 bases between them. In nucleotides, the CDR3 is TGCGCCAGCAGCCAAATAGGACAGAAGGACACTGAAGCTTTCTTT. Its translation is CASSQIGQKDTEAFF.

This sequence joins TRBV2 and TRBJ1-4; 9 nucleotides match TRBD1. After removal of 3 bases from V and 7 bases from J, the junction contained 9 bases not matched to a gene. CDR3 length equals 16 residues. The V gene's germline CDR1 is SNHLY and CDR2 FYNNEI. The CDR3 region is CASSENRGRVVEKLFF. CDR3 sequence (DNA): TGTGCCAGCAGTGAGAACAGGGGGCGGGTTGTTGAAAAACTGTTTTTT.

The rearrangement uses TRBV6-6 and TRBJ1-2; TRBD1 aligns across 7 bases. Looked up from germline, CDR1 is MNHNY and CDR2 is SVGAGI (reference sequence). This CDR3 is built from 13 residues. J was trimmed by 7 bases and V by 11 bases; bases with no gene match: 13. Written as DNA, the CDR3 is TGTGCCGCCGATCCCCAGGGGGGAAGTGGCTACACCTTC. Protein product: CAADPQGGSGYTF.

V gene TRBV6-6 combines with J gene TRBJ2-1; 12 nucleotides align to TRBD2. The CDR3 contains 13 residues. Trimming at V came to 10 bases and at J to 7 bases, leaving 5 bases not matched to a gene. Germline CDR1 MNHNY, CDR2 SVGAGI (reference sequence). CDR3 in amino acids: CATSGRAGNEQFF. The CDR3 DNA follows: TGTGCCACTAGCGGGAGGGCCGGGAATGAGCAGTTCTTC.

V usage is TRBV18 and J usage is TRBJ1-2; D not certain. CDR1 is KGHSH, CDR2 LQKENI, per germline. The CDR3 sequence is 13 residues long. Trimming pared 1 base from V and 0 bases from J, leaving 3 bases between. This CDR3 reads CASSPLANYGYTF. The CDR3 nucleotides read TGTGCCAGCTCACCACTAGCTAACTATGGCTACACCTTC.

The chain recombines TRBV14 with TRBJ1-2; TRBD1 is a possible D gene (6 bases). CDR1 is SGHDN and CDR2 is FVKESK in the germline V gene. Between the trimmed V and J ends, which lost 0 bases and 6 bases, there was a span of 14 bases. The CDR3 runs 15 residues. The CDR3 sequence: CASSQDWGGNNGYTF. The CDR3 DNA reads TGTGCCAGCAGCCAAGATTGGGGGGGCAACAATGGCTACACCTTC.

This chain links TRBV7-2 with TRBJ2-7, with D tentatively TRBD1 (5 bases). Germline V gene data show CDR1 as SGHTA and CDR2 as FQGNSA. The CDR3 has 13 amino acids. Trimming left V 3 bases short and J 4 bases short, with 10 bases between. CDR3 sequence: CASSLEQGYEQYV. The DNA of the CDR3 is TGTGCCAGCAGCTTGGAGCAGGGATACGAGCAGTACGTC.

The genes are TRBV5-1 and TRBJ1-2; D is unclear. The CDR3 runs to 14 residues. V was shortened by 6 bases and J by 8 bases, with 20 bases between the two germline ends. Per the germline V gene, CDR1 is SGHRS and CDR2 is YFSETQ. The CDR3 DNA reads as TGCGCCAGCACTCTTGGTACAGCCGATTTGGGCTACACCTTC. Translation gives CASTLGTADLGYTF.

CDR3 sequence (DNA): TGTGCCAGTAGTATGGGACAGGGGGTCGAAAAACTGTTTTTT. Its protein product is CASSMGQGVEKLFF. The rearrangement links TRBV19 to TRBJ1-4; 11 bases line up with TRBD1. After removal of 3 bases from V and 8 bases from J, the junction contained 2 bases not matched to a gene. Germline CDR1 LNHDA, CDR2 SQIVND (reference sequence). CDR3 length: 14 amino acids.

The genes are TRBV5-4 and TRBJ2-5; 9 positions match TRBD2. The CDR3 length is 14 residues. After removal of 1 base from V and 5 bases from J, the junction contained 3 bases not matched to a gene. The germline CDR1 and CDR2 sequences are SGHNT and YYREEE (reference sequence). The CDR3 DNA reads TGTGCCAGCAGCTTGCAGCGGGAGGAGGAGACCCAGTACTTC. Translating gives CASSLQREEETQYF.

In nucleotides, the CDR3 is TGTGCCAGCAGTGAATTCTCGGCGGGAGGGAGCTCCTACGAGCAGTACTTC. This gives the protein CASSEFSAGGSSYEQYF. The chain uses TRBV2 and TRBJ2-7; 9 nucleotides line up with TRBD2. Trimming removed 2 bases from V and 0 bases from J; junction bases left unmatched: 8. Germline V gene data show CDR1 as SNHLY and CDR2 as FYNNEI. The CDR3 runs 17 residues.

This chain joins TRBV27 and TRBJ1-1, with 8 positions matching TRBD1. The CDR3 contains 14 residues. Looked up from germline, CDR1 is MNHEY and CDR2 is SMNVEV (reference sequence). Germline trimming cut 5 bases from V and 4 bases from J; bases unmatched to any gene: 6. CDR3 region: CASSLGQGITEAFF. For the CDR3, the DNA is TGTGCCAGCAGTCTAGGACAGGGCATCACTGAAGCTTTCTTT.

The CDR3 DNA is TGTGCCAGCAGCTTGGCGACATACACCGGGGAGCTGTTTTTT. Protein sequence: CASSLATYTGELFF. The rearrangement links TRBV5-6 to TRBJ2-2; D unresolved. In germline, CDR1 is SGHDT, CDR2 YYEEEE. V lost 0 bases and J lost 3, with 6 bases in between. This CDR3 is built from 14 residues.

This clone was seen just once. This chain links TRBV7-9 with TRBJ2-7, with D possibly being TRBD2 (5 bases). Per the germline V gene, CDR1 is SEHNR and CDR2 is FQNEAQ (reference sequence). Trimming removed 0 bases at V and 0 bases at J, with 6 bases between. The CDR3 spans 14 residues. The CDR3 DNA reads as TGTGCCAGCAGCTTAGCCGGACTCTCCTACGAGCAGTACTTC. Amino acids: CASSLAGLSYEQYF.

The rearrangement joins TRBV6-1 to TRBJ2-3, with a possible D match to TRBD1 (5 bases). The germline V gene encodes CDR1 MNHNS and CDR2 SASEGT. This CDR3 is 15 amino acids long. V was cut by 1 base and J by 0 bases, with 8 bases left in between. CDR3 protein: CASSEDRGSTDTQYF. The CDR3 DNA reads as TGTGCCAGCAGTGAAGATAGGGGCAGCACAGATACGCAGTATTTT.

DNA of the CDR3: TGTGCCAGCACCTTCCGGGACAAAGAGACCCAGTACTTC. Protein product: CASTFRDKETQYF. The V call is TRBV6-1, the J call TRBJ2-5; tentative D call: TRBD1 (6 bases). This CDR3 has 13 residues. From germline, CDR1 is MNHNS and CDR2 SASEGT. The V and J ends lost 7 bases and 3 bases respectively, with 12 bases between them.

This chain connects TRBV6-5 to TRBJ2-7, with a tentative D call TRBD2 (5 bases). The CDR3 runs 15 residues. Germline-derived CDR1 and CDR2 are MNHEY and SVGAGI. V lost 4 bases to trimming and J lost 3 bases, with 16 bases between them. The CDR3 nucleotides are TGTGCCAGCAGTTCCAGAGAGGGTAGGGACTACGAGCAGTACTTC. It is translated as CASSSREGRDYEQYF.

V is TRBV5-1 and J is TRBJ2-5; 7 bases are shared with TRBD1. Germline V gene sequence: CDR1 SGHRS, CDR2 YFSETQ. The CDR3 covers 14 residues. The J segment lost 5 bases and the V segment lost 4 bases, leaving 8 bases of the junction unmatched. Here the CDR3 reads CASSPTGARETQYF. The CDR3 bases are TGCGCCAGCAGCCCAACAGGGGCCCGGGAGACCCAGTACTTC.

CDR3: CASTGLAGAPYEQYF. Here the CDR3 DNA reads TGTGCCAGCACCGGCTTAGCGGGAGCCCCCTACGAGCAGTACTTC. The chain links TRBV6-5 to TRBJ2-7, with 9 bases identical to TRBD2. Germline CDR1 reads MNHEY; CDR2 reads SVGAGI. Trimming removed 7 bases from V and 2 bases from J; junction bases left unmatched: 9. The CDR3 consists of 15 residues.

The CDR3: CASSSSDSVQHF. CDR3 DNA: TGTGCCAGCAGTTCAAGCGACAGCGTCCAGCATTTT. The chain employs TRBV28 and TRBJ1-5; TRBD1 is a possible D gene (5 bases). Per germline, CDR1 MDHEN and CDR2 SYDVKM. V was shortened by 4 bases and J by 12 bases, with 13 bases between the two germline ends. This CDR3 comprises 12 residues.

This chain connects TRBV10-2 to TRBJ2-1, with 8 bases lining up with TRBD2. Germline V CDR1 and CDR2: WSHSY, SAAADI. The trim removed 5 bases at V and 2 bases at J, leaving 2 bases unmatched. This CDR3 region has 14 residues. The CDR3 reads CASSWREAYNEQFF. Here the CDR3 DNA reads TGCGCCAGCAGTTGGCGGGAGGCCTACAATGAGCAGTTCTTC.

This chain uses TRBV4-2 with TRBJ2-1; 8 bases line up with TRBD1. The germline V gene has CDR1 LGHNA and CDR2 YNFKEQ. V trimming: 1 base; J trimming: 13 bases; junction bases outside the gene matches: 9. This CDR3 has 14 residues. CDR3 nucleotide sequence: TGTGCCAGCAGCCAAGCGAGCCGGGACAGGATTCAGTTCTTC. The encoded protein is CASSQASRDRIQFF.

The sample holds a few counts of this clone. V is TRBV11-2 and J is TRBJ2-5, with D perhaps TRBD1 (5 bases). This CDR3 has 19 amino acids. Deletions cut 0 bases from V and 4 bases from J, with 24 bases between. Germline lookup yields CDR1 SGHAT and CDR2 FQNNGV. CDR3 in DNA: TGTGCCAGCAGCTTAGATCCCGCCGCCGGGCAGGGTATGGGAGAGACCCAGTACTTC. Amino acids: CASSLDPAAGQGMGETQYF.

The chain is built from TRBV10-2 and TRBJ1-2; weak D call: TRBD1 (5 bases). Germline V gives CDR1 WSHSY, CDR2 SAAADI. Trimming pared 10 bases from V and 2 bases from J, leaving 17 bases between. The CDR3 has 14 amino acids. CDR3 DNA sequence: TGCGCCACTCTAGTGGCAGGGATAAACTATGGCTACACCTTC. Its translation: CATLVAGINYGYTF.

This chain uses TRBV19 with TRBJ1-5; perhaps TRBD1 as D (5 bases). The CDR3 is made up of 15 amino acids. Germline loops: CDR1 LNHDA, CDR2 SQIVND (reference sequence). V lost 4 bases and J lost 0, with 10 bases in between. In nucleotides, the CDR3 is TGTGCCAGTAGTAGCGACAGCTATAGCAATCAGCCCCAGCATTTT. Its translation: CASSSDSYSNQPQHF.

V gene TRBV5-1 combines with J gene TRBJ2-5; TRBD2 matches at 8 bases. Germline V gene data show CDR1 as SGHRS and CDR2 as YFSETQ. CDR3 length: 16 amino acids. After removal of 0 bases from V and 1 base from J, the junction contained 5 bases not matched to a gene. The CDR3 loop reads CASSLVLAGTQETQYF. CDR3 sequence (DNA): TGCGCCAGCAGCTTGGTTTTAGCGGGGACCCAAGAGACCCAGTACTTC.

This clone was picked up one time. The DNA of the CDR3 is TGTGCCAGCAGAACAGTGTCGGGGACTGAAGCTTTCTTT. It specifies CASRTVSGTEAFF. The rearrangement uses TRBV6-6 and TRBJ1-1; D unclear. This CDR3 comprises 13 residues. From germline, CDR1 is MNHNY and CDR2 SVGAGI (reference sequence). The V end was cut by 6 bases, the J end by 5 bases, with 13 bases between.

The V gene is TRBV27, the J gene TRBJ2-2, with D perhaps TRBD1 (6 bases). V was shortened by 2 bases and J by 4 bases, with 17 bases between the two germline ends. Germline lookup yields CDR1 MNHEY and CDR2 SMNVEV (reference sequence). This CDR3 spans 17 amino acids. In DNA form, the CDR3 reads TGTGCCAGCAGTTTAACCGGACAGATGCGGGCCACCGGGGAGCTGTTTTTT. Encoded protein: CASSLTGQMRATGELFF.

This clone was seen only once. The CDR3 spells CASSQVEGGNQPQHF. In nucleotides, the CDR3 is TGCGCCAGCAGCCAAGTGGAGGGAGGGAATCAGCCCCAGCATTTT. This sequence joins TRBV4-1 and TRBJ1-5; D unresolved. Trimming took 1 base from V and 4 from J, leaving 11 bases between them. The CDR3 extends over 15 amino acids. CDR1 and CDR2 (germline): MGHRA, YSYEKL.